These 14 T cell receptor beta chains came from one sample sequenced in a study of blood T cell repertoires in COVID-19. The table came from immunoSEQ multiplex PCR; TCRdb's copy has only in-frame clones and leaves some out. The sample records around 150,000 clones, 81% being singletons. Sequenced sample: peripheral blood. The receptors were gathered from a woman in her sixties with active or convalescent COVID-19.

In this sample, this clone turned up many times. V and J are TRBV28 and TRBJ2-7; tentative D call: TRBD2 (6 bases). This CDR3 spans 16 amino acids. V lost 3 bases, J lost 1 base, and 16 bases lay in between. The germline V gene has CDR1 MDHEN and CDR2 SYDVKM. CDR3 in DNA: TGTGCCAGCAGTTTCCGCGGAGGGGTAATGTCCTACGAGCAGTACGTC. It specifies CASSFRGGVMSYEQYV.

V and J are TRBV7-2 and TRBJ1-6; unclear D gene. The V end was cut by 5 bases, the J end by 11 bases, with 13 bases between. This CDR3 is 13 amino acids long. Germline loops: CDR1 SGHTA, CDR2 FQGNSA. DNA for the CDR3: TGTGCCAGCAGCCCTACGATTGTTACACCCCTCCACTTT. Protein sequence: CASSPTIVTPLHF.

V gene TRBV7-2 combines with J gene TRBJ2-1; 12 bases are a match to TRBD2. Germline values: CDR1 SGHTA, CDR2 FQGNSA. The CDR3 spans 14 residues. Trimming removed 5 bases from V and 7 bases from J; junction bases left unmatched: 3. CDR3 sequence (DNA): TGTGCCAGCAGCCGCGGGACTAGCGGGAATGAGCAGTTCTTC. Translation gives CASSRGTSGNEQFF.

This rearrangement joins TRBV29-1 to TRBJ2-3; no reliable D call. The V gene lost 7 bases and the J gene lost 4 bases, with 6 bases spanning the gap. CDR1 is SQVTM, CDR2 ANQGSEA, per germline. There are 10 residues in the CDR3. The CDR3 protein is CSAQSDTQYF. The CDR3 bases are TGCAGCGCCCAGTCAGATACGCAGTATTTT.

This clone came up a few times. The chain combines TRBV3-1 (or the pseudogene TRBV3-2) with TRBJ2-5; the match to TRBD2 covers 11 bases. Germline loops: CDR1 LGHDT, CDR2 YNNKEL (reference sequence). The CDR3 has 18 residues. The V and J ends lost 0 bases and 4 bases, in that order; junction bases with no gene match: 10. CDR3 nucleotide sequence: TGTGCCAGCAGCCAAGAGCCTAGCGGGAGGCGGTTTTCAGAGACCCAGTACTTC. Residues: CASSQEPSGRRFSETQYF.

The rearrangement links TRBV7-9 to TRBJ1-6, with no clear D. Germline V CDR1 and CDR2: SEHNR, FQNEAQ (reference sequence). The CDR3 length is 15 residues. V gave up 3 bases and J gave up 6 bases, with 12 bases separating them. CDR3 protein: CASSLHGALNSPLHF. CDR3 nucleotides: TGTGCCAGCAGCTTGCACGGAGCCCTTAATTCACCCCTCCACTTT.

The table lists this clone with a count of one. This chain connects TRBV19 to TRBJ1-1; 8 bases fit TRBD1. Germline-derived CDR1 and CDR2 are LNHDA and SQIVND (reference sequence). The CDR3 covers 13 residues. With V trimmed by 6 bases and J by 10 bases, 10 bases remained unmatched. The CDR3 sequence is CASRTGQANGAFF. As DNA, the CDR3 is TGTGCCAGTAGGACGGGACAGGCAAATGGAGCTTTCTTT.

The chain carries TRBV10-3 and TRBJ1-1; perhaps TRBD1 as D (6 bases). The germline gives CDR1 ENHRY, CDR2 SYGVKD. The V and J ends lost 6 bases and 7 bases respectively, with 18 bases between them. This CDR3 spans 14 amino acids. The CDR3 DNA is TGTGCCATCAGAATTTATAGGGGGTACAATGAAGCTTTCTTT. Translated, it gives CAIRIYRGYNEAFF.

J is TRBJ1-2 and V is TRBV5-1; TRBD1 matches 10 bases. CDR1 is SGHRS and CDR2 is YFSETQ in the germline V gene. The length of the CDR3 is 14 residues. V trimming: 2 bases; J trimming: 6 bases; junction bases outside the gene matches: 4. The CDR3 bases are TGCGCCAGCAGCTTCGACAGGGGGCGAAATGGCTACACCTTC. This codes for CASSFDRGRNGYTF.

With regard to this clone: The same CDR3 can be traced to other DNA sequences in this sample. This chain links TRBV6-5 with TRBJ1-2, with 10 bases fitting TRBD1. The CDR3 sequence is 14 residues long. Trimming removed 2 bases from V and 4 bases from J; junction bases left unmatched: 1. Germline CDR1 and CDR2: MNHEY and SVGAGI. CDR3 nucleotides: TGTGCCAGCAGTTACCGGGACAGGGGCTATGGCTACACCTTC. Translation: CASSYRDRGYGYTF.

The rearrangement links TRBV28 to TRBJ1-2; no definite D call. V was trimmed by 9 bases and J by 4 bases, leaving 12 bases between them. CDR3 size: 12 residues. Germline V gives CDR1 MDHEN, CDR2 SYDVKM. The chain's CDR3 is CASHAGVYGYTF. The CDR3 DNA is TGTGCCAGTCACGCGGGAGTCTATGGCTACACCTTC.

V usage is TRBV6-4 and J usage is TRBJ2-1; 13 nucleotides match TRBD2. V shed 4 bases, J shed 9 bases, and the junction held 0 bases outside the gene matches. The CDR3 length is 13 residues. Germline values: CDR1 MRHNA, CDR2 SNTAGT. CDR3 region: CASSGLAGGEQFF. The CDR3 nucleotides read TGTGCCAGCAGTGGACTAGCGGGAGGTGAGCAGTTCTTC.

The chain links TRBV7-2 to TRBJ1-2; 7 bases agree with TRBD1. The CDR3 has 15 residues. Germline V gene data show CDR1 as SGHTA and CDR2 as FQGNSA. The ends lost 1 base at V and 2 bases at J; junction bases unmatched: 4. CDR3 residues: CASSLVGGANYGYTF. CDR3 sequence (DNA): TGTGCCAGCAGCTTAGTAGGGGGCGCGAACTATGGCTACACCTTC.

This clone was found once. The gene calls are TRBV5-4 and TRBJ2-1; 11 nucleotides line up with TRBD2. Unmatched junction bases numbered 6, after V lost 0 bases and J lost 10 bases. Germline V gene sequence: CDR1 SGHNT, CDR2 YYREEE (reference sequence). The CDR3 covers 15 residues. CDR3 residues: CASSLALAGAGEQFF. Written as DNA, the CDR3 is TGTGCCAGCAGCTTGGCACTAGCGGGAGCGGGGGAGCAGTTCTTC.